This T cell receptor beta chain emerged from a study of shared clonotypes between healthy human individuals. Participating donors were healthy, HIV-negative adults free of recent acute infections or vaccinations. There were only Caucasian adults among the donors, and all lived in Nashville, Tennessee. The quantity of DNA used in unsorted PBMC replicate PCRs was around 300 ng, corresponding to tens of thousands of T cell genomes. Data came from immunoSEQ multiplex PCR; TCRdb stores just in-frame clones and leaves some out. In the table there are 450,000 to 500,000 clones, around 73% of which are singletons. Looked up from germline, CDR1 is MDHEN and CDR2 is SYDVKM. The CDR3 has 14 amino acids. V was shortened by 6 bases and J by 0 bases, with 9 bases between the two germline ends.

The sequence derives from a woman between 40 and 50 years old in good health. Some clones in this sample may be carry-over from other donors' samples. The chain couples TRBV28 to TRBJ1-3; no reliable D call. Sequenced sample: PBMCs. CDR3 loop: CASRSTGSGNTIYF. As DNA, the CDR3 is TGTGCCAGCAGGTCTACCGGCTCTGGAAACACCATATATTTT.